The rows below give T cell receptor beta chains drawn from one sample of a study of cytomegalovirus exposure and HLA in healthy donors. The protocol was immunoSEQ multiplex PCR, while the TCRdb copy is restricted to in-frame clones and leaves out a portion. The sample has about 160,000 clones; roughly 79% are singletons. The sample was PBMCs. These receptors all stem from a man between 40 and 49 years old in good health and CMV-seronegative. Both conserved end residues are part of each CDR3. The D gene is left open where the match is weak. Rows give clone size only sometimes, using once, few, many, or a class for an expanded clone.

NA | TRBJ1-2 | TRBV4-1 | NA | TGCGCCAGCAGCGACAAGGGGGGGAACTATGGCTACACCTTC | CASSDKGGNYGYTF
TRBD2 | TRBJ2-5 | TRBV5-1 | NA | TGCGCCAGCAGCTTGCGGCGGGAGGACCAAGAGACCCAGTACTTC | CASSLRREDQETQYF
NA | TRBJ1-1 | TRBV5-8 | NA | TGTGCCAGCAGCCGGGGTCCCCAGGCCCTCTTT | CASSRGPQALF
NA | TRBJ1-5 | TRBV6-5 | few | TGTGCCAGCAGCCCGGGGAGGGGAGGCCAGCCCCAGCATTTT | CASSPGRGGQPQHF
TRBD1 | TRBJ2-1 | TRBV5-1 | NA | TGCGCCAGCAGCCGATGGACAGGCCCGAGCTCCTACAATGAGCAGTTCTTC | CASSRWTGPSSYNEQFF
TRBD1 | TRBJ2-4 | TRBV28 | NA | TGTGCCAGCAGTCGACCAGGGGGCGCGACCAAAAACATTCAGTACTTC | CASSRPGGATKNIQYF
NA | TRBJ2-2 | TRBV10-3 | NA | TGTGCCACCACGCGGGGTGTGGAGGAGCTGTTTTTT | CATTRGVEELFF
TRBD2 | TRBJ2-7 | TRBV6-1 | NA | TGTGCCAGCAGTGAAGAGCGGGGGGCTCAGTACGAGCAGTACTTC | CASSEERGAQYEQYF
NA | TRBJ1-1 | TRBV6-5 | NA | TGTGCCAGCAGTTACCAGCCAGGGTTATACACTGAAGCTTTCTTT | CASSYQPGLYTEAFF
TRBD2 | TRBJ2-7 | TRBV7-6 | NA | TGTGCCAGCAGCCCCGAGCTAGCGGGAGCCTACGAGCAGTACTTC | CASSPELAGAYEQYF
NA | TRBJ1-4 | TRBV5-4 | NA | TGTGCCAGCAGTGGACAGTCAACCGGAAAACTGTTTTTT | CASSGQSTGKLFF
TRBD1 | TRBJ2-3 | TRBV9 | NA | TGTGCCAGCAGCGCACGGACAGGTGAGACCAGCACAGATACGCAGTATTTT | CASSARTGETSTDTQYF
NA | TRBJ1-5 | TRBV19 | NA | TGTGCCAGTAGTATCCGACAGAGCAATCAGCCCCAGCATTTT | CASSIRQSNQPQHF
NA | TRBJ2-1 | TRBV10-3 | NA | TGTGCCATCAGCCCAAACAGGAATGAGCAGTTCTTC | CAISPNRNEQFF
TRBD1 | TRBJ1-5 | TRBV28 | NA | TGTGCCAGCAGAACGAGACAGGGGCGAAATATCAATCAGCCCCAGCATTTT | CASRTRQGRNINQPQHF
NA | TRBJ1-3 | TRBV28 | NA | TGTGCCAGCAGTCTCTTCGGGGCTGGAAACACCATATATTTT | CASSLFGAGNTIYF
TRBD1 | TRBJ1-5 | TRBV5-4 | NA | TGTGCCAGCAGCTCTGACAGGGAACAGCCCCAGCATTTT | CASSSDREQPQHF
NA | TRBJ2-1 | TRBV27 | NA | TGTGCCAGCAGTATACAGACTAGTATCGGCAATGAGCAGTTCTTC | CASSIQTSIGNEQFF
TRBD2 | TRBJ2-7 | TRBV11-1 | NA | TGTGCCAGCAGCCCGCAGACTAGCGGGAGTTCCTACGAGCAGTACTTC | CASSPQTSGSSYEQYF
TRBD1 | TRBJ1-5 | TRBV18 | NA | TGTGCCAGCTCACGGGACAGTCTGGGCAATCAGCCCCAGCATTTT | CASSRDSLGNQPQHF
NA | TRBJ1-3 | TRBV7-9 | NA | TGTGCCAGCAGCCAGGACTACCGACAGACTGGAAACACCATATATTTT | CASSQDYRQTGNTIYF
TRBD2 | TRBJ2-5 | TRBV6-6 | NA | TGTGCCAGCGCAGGACTAGCGGGAGGCTCAGAGACCCAGTACTTC | CASAGLAGGSETQYF
NA | TRBJ2-7 | TRBV7-8 | NA | TGTGCCAGCAGCTTAGATTACAGGGGGGGCGAGCAGTACTTC | CASSLDYRGGEQYF
TRBD1 | TRBJ2-3 | TRBV10-3 | NA | TGTGCCATCAGTGAGTCGCCCTACAGGGGGCAAAATACGCAGTATTTT | CAISESPYRGQNTQYF
NA | TRBJ2-3 | TRBV27 | NA | TGTGCCAGCAGCCGACCGACTTCCACAGATACGCAGTATTTT | CASSRPTSTDTQYF
TRBD1 | TRBJ1-2 | TRBV19 | once | TGTGCCAGTAGTATAGGGGGCCGGACAGGCGGCTACACCTTC | CASSIGGRTGGYTF
TRBD1 | TRBJ2-7 | TRBV5-6 | NA | TGTGCCAGCAGCTTTGGGACAGGGACCTACGAGCAGTACTTC | CASSFGTGTYEQYF
NA | TRBJ2-1 | TRBV7-9 | NA | TGTTCCAGCAGCCTCTACAATGAGCAGTTCTTC | CSSSLYNEQFF
NA | TRBJ2-7 | TRBV28 | NA | TGTGCCAGCAGTTCCACAGGAGACTCCTACGAGCAGTACTTC | CASSSTGDSYEQYF
NA | TRBJ2-5 | TRBV29-1 | NA | TGCAGCGTTGAATGGCGAATGGGGGGACAGTCTCGGGAGACCCAGTACTTC | CSVEWRMGGQSRETQYF
TRBD2 | TRBJ2-7 | TRBV27 | few | TGTGCCAGCAGTTCAAGCGGGAGTAGGGGCGAGCAGTACTTC | CASSSSGSRGEQYF
TRBD2 | TRBJ2-2 | TRBV30 | few | TGTGCCTGGAGTCTGGGGCTAGCGGGAGGCGGGGAGCTGTTTTTT | CAWSLGLAGGGELFF
NA | TRBJ2-7 | TRBV11-3 | few | TGTGCCAGCAGCCCATCCCAGGACAGATCCTACGAGCAGTACTTC | CASSPSQDRSYEQYF
TRBD2 | TRBJ2-2 | TRBV7-6 | NA | TGTGCCAGCAGCCCCATCCTAGCGGGACCTAACACCGGGGAGCTGTTTTTT | CASSPILAGPNTGELFF
NA | TRBJ1-1 | TRBV7-7 | NA | TGTGCCAGCAGCTTACTACCCCCCCTTGAGGGGAGGCGGAACACTGAAGCTTTCTTT | CASSLLPPLEGRRNTEAFF
NA | TRBJ2-5 | TRBV5-8 | NA | TGTGCCAGCAGCTTGGATGGGACAAGAGAGACCCAGTACTTC | CASSLDGTRETQYF
TRBD2 | TRBJ2-1 | TRBV27 | NA | TGTGCCAGCAGTTACAGCGGGAGGTACAATGAGCAGTTCTTC | CASSYSGRYNEQFF
NA | TRBJ1-3 | TRBV27 | NA | TGTGCCAGCCGCTCCGATAGTCGACTCTCTGGAAACACCATATATTTT | CASRSDSRLSGNTIYF
NA | TRBJ1-1 | TRBV5-6 | NA | TGTGCCAGCAGCGATACGGGCATGGCAGGGACTGAAGCTTTCTTT | CASSDTGMAGTEAFF
NA | TRBJ1-1 | TRBV29-1 | NA | TGCAGCGTTAGAGGCAGCTTGAACACTGAAGCTTTCTTT | CSVRGSLNTEAFF
TRBD2 | TRBJ2-1 | TRBV5-6 | few | TGTGCCAGCAGCTTCGAGCGGGAGAAGCAGTTCTTC | CASSFEREKQFF